Reported below is one T cell receptor beta chain. The data belong to a study of blood T cell repertoires in COVID-19. Study overall: T cells, B-cell-depleted T cells, or PBMCs supplied cDNA or gDNA.

Participants, roughly 18 to 100 years old, spanned approximately 26 US areas. Exposed participants came across a COVID-19 case within 2 weeks before study entry. Germline CDR1 reads MNHEY; CDR2 reads SMNVEV (reference sequence). This CDR3 spans 14 amino acids. With V trimmed by 8 bases and J by 6 bases, 8 bases remained unmatched. Using immunoSEQ multiplex PCR, the repertoire was profiled, and TCRdb retains in-frame clones only, with some absent. This sample yields about 260,000 clones, of which approximately 89% are seen a single time; around 2.8% belongs to the top ten. This clonotype was obtained from a man aged 40-55 years who had been exposed to COVID-19. The chain couples TRBV27 to TRBJ2-2; TRBD1 aligns across 8 bases. Sequences were obtained from PBMCs or T cells enriched from blood (not recorded which). The CDR3 sequence: CASQLSRGPGELFF. CDR3 nucleotide sequence: TGTGCCAGCCAGCTTAGCAGGGGGCCCGGGGAGCTGTTTTTT.